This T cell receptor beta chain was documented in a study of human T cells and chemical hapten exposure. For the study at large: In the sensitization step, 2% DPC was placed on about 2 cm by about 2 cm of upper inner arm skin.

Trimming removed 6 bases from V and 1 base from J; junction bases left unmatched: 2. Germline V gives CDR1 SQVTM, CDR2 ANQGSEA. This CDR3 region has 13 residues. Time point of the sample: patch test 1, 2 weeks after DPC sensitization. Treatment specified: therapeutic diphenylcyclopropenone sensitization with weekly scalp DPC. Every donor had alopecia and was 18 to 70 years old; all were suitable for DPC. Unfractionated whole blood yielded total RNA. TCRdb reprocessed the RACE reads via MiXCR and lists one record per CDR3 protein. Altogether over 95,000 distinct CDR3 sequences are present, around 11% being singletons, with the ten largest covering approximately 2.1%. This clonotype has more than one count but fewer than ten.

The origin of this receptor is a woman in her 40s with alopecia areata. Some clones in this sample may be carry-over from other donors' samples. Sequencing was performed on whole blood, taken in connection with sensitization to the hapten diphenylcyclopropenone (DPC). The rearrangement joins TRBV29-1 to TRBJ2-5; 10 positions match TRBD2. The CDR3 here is CSVLAGGQETQYF. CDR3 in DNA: TGCAGCGTATTAGCGGGAGGCCAAGAGACCCAGTACTTC.